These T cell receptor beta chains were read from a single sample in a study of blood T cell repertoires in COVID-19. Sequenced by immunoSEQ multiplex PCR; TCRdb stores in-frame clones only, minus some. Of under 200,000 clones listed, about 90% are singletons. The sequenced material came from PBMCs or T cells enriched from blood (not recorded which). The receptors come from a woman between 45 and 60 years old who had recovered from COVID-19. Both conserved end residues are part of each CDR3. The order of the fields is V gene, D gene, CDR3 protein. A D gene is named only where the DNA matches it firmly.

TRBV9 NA CASSVGLQGTNTDTQYF
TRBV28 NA CASSLQGSEQFF
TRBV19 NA CASSPPGHHYEQYF
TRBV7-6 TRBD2 CASSLKGLAGDSYEQYF
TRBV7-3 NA CASSLTLGGTEAFF
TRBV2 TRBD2 CASNERRTSGKYQETQYF
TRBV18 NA CASSPPEDAGEGYTF
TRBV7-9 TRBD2 CASSLGGGTAPYTQYF
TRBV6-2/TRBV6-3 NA CASSYDGTVRRDTQYF
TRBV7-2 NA CASSLGAHTEAFF
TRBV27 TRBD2 CASSLRLAGGPGETQYF
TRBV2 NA CASRDSLVYTQYF
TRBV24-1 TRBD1 CATSDPRDRHNTIYF
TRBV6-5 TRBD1 CASSKTGFGNTIYF
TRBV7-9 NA CASSLSGSYGYTF
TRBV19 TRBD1 CASRTGGSTDTQYF
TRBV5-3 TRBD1 CARSVDLTGGSSYEQYF
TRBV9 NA CASSVDPGRDTEAFF
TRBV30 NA CAWSPQGVAGELFF
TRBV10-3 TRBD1 CAISDRGLFGYTF
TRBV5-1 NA CASSQAGRGTDTQYF
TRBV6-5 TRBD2 CASSLAGGVYNEQFF
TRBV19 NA CASRRQVFGANVLTF
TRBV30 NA CASQGSSYNEQFF
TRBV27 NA CASSLQGHFPGELFF
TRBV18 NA CASSPPRDSRREKLFF
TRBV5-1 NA CASSLTGTSDTQYF
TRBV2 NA CASSSTAEAFF
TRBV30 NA CAWRQGSSYNEQFF
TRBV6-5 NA CASSYSRTNYGYTF
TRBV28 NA CASSLYQGNTEAFF
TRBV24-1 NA CATSDSTADGYTF
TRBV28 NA CASSFLNTGELFF
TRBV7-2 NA CASSLVVGLNTEAFF
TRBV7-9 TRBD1 CASSLGQGKYYEQYF
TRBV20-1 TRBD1 CSAQQGGYTF
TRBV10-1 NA CASSDPGSTYEQYF
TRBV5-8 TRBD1 CASSTGTGIGEQFF
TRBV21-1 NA CASSHEAKAGAIAGELFF
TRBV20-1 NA CSASIGSYNEQFF
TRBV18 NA CASSPPERRGRNEQFF
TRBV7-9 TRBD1 CASSPGTGFRTHEQFF
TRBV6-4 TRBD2 CASSDSRETDTQYF
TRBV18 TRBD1 CASSPSRTGRTEAFF
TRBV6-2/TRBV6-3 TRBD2 CASSRGGYEQYF
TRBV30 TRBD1 CAWSVGTGGVTEAFF
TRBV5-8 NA CASSFLSVTDTQYF
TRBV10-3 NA CAISPPGGEATNEKLFF
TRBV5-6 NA CASSLKEVWETQYF
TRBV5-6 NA CASSLSGGRGAQYF
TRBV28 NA CASRETGRNYGYTF
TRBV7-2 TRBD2 CASSLTTGTNNYNEQFF
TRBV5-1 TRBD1 CASSLAPGGRPQHF
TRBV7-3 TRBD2 CASSLNSGISNEQFF
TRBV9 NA CASSPSSYNTDTQYF
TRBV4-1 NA CASSRPVGGTYEQYF
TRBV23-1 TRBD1 CASRLAGGWGSPLHF
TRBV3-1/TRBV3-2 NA CASSPSGVLAQYF